Below are 22 T cell receptor beta chains sequenced from a single sample in a study of blood T cells in healthy people across ages. Combining a sample-barcoded 5' primer with a J-beta primer mix, a second PCR ran for roughly 6 to 11 cycles. TCRdb re-derived calls from the 5' RACE reads in MiXCR, one entry per CDR3 protein. Here the sample spans 1,800,000 or so distinct CDR3 sequences, approximately 40% being singletons. The material sequenced was blood. The receptor set was obtained from a human donor in good health.

V gene TRBV13 combines with J gene TRBJ2-5; D might be TRBD2 (5 bases). V was trimmed by 7 bases and J by 5 bases, leaving 20 bases between them. This CDR3 contains 15 residues. Germline assignment: CDR1 PRHDT and CDR2 FYEKMQ (reference sequence). The CDR3 loop reads CASTSRGLPPETQYF. DNA of the CDR3: TGTGCCAGCACCTCTCGAGGGCTCCCTCCGGAGACCCAGTACTTC.

The gene calls are TRBV18 and TRBJ2-5; no reliable D call. Trimming removed 2 bases at V and 4 bases at J, with 5 bases between. The V gene's germline CDR1 is KGHSH and CDR2 LQKENI. This CDR3 has 12 amino acids. CDR3 loop: CASSPTTETQYF. The CDR3 nucleotides read TGTGCCAGCTCACCAACCACAGAGACCCAGTACTTC.

This clonotype was observed a few times. This sequence joins TRBV7-2 and TRBJ2-3; 7 bases match TRBD2. This CDR3 is 14 amino acids long. With V trimmed by 4 bases and J by 3 bases, 4 bases remained unmatched. Looked up from germline, CDR1 is SGHTA and CDR2 is FQGNSA. CDR3 DNA sequence: TGTGCCAGCAGCTGGAAAGCGGGAACAGATACGCAGTATTTT. It encodes CASSWKAGTDTQYF. Drawing the rest from reference TRBV7-2 and TRBJ2-3, the complete variable domain is GAGVSQSPSNKVTEKGKDVELRCDPISGHTALYWYRQSLGQGLEFLIYFQGNSAPDKSGLPSDRFSAERTGGSVSTLTIQRTQQEDSAVYLCASSWKAGTDTQYFGPGTRLTVL.

CDR3 DNA: TGTGCCACCCAGTCGGGGAACACTGAAGCTTTCTTT. It translates to CATQSGNTEAFF. The chain couples TRBV24-1 to TRBJ1-1; no reliable D call. The V gene lost 9 bases and the J gene lost 1 base, with 8 bases spanning the gap. CDR1 is KGHDR, CDR2 SFDVKD, per germline. The CDR3 is 12 amino acids.

Points on this clonotype: One base away lies a much larger clone, so this may be a sequencing read error. This chain's CDR3 is CSVGSEVYEQFF. In DNA, the CDR3 is TGCAGCGTTGGTTCCGAGGTCTATGAGCAGTTCTTC. The gene calls are TRBV29-1 and TRBJ2-1, with unresolved D. This CDR3 has 12 residues. V shed 4 bases and J shed 8 bases, with 12 bases lying between them. Germline values: CDR1 SQVTM, CDR2 ANQGSEA.

This chain connects TRBV7-3 to TRBJ2-1; 13 bases align to TRBD2. CDR1 and CDR2 from the germline V gene are SGHTA and FQGTGA. V shed 5 bases and J 2 bases; nucleotides not matched to a gene: 6. There are 17 residues in the CDR3. In nucleotides, the CDR3 is TGTGCCAGCAGCCCGGGGACTAGCGGGGACCCCTACAATGAGCAGTTCTTC. It is translated as CASSPGTSGDPYNEQFF.

Comments on this clonotype: Mismatch with germline at one junction end may stem from a read error. CDR3 sequence reads: CITRNPGQGAYEQYF. In DNA form, the CDR3 reads TGCATAACTCGAAACCCGGGACAGGGTGCCTACGAGCAGTACTTC. V and J are TRBV6-2 or TRBV6-3 and TRBJ2-7; 9 positions agree with TRBD1. CDR1 is MNHEY and CDR2 is SVGEGT in the germline V gene. CDR3 size: 15 residues.

This clonotype was detected only a few times. The chain carries TRBV7-2 and TRBJ2-4; unclear D gene. Germline V CDR1 and CDR2: SGHTA, FQGNSA. V lost 5 bases to trimming and J lost 3 bases, with 11 bases between them. The CDR3 covers 14 residues. The CDR3 DNA follows: TGTGCCAGCAGCCCAAGTGTTAACAAAAACATTCAGTACTTC. It translates to CASSPSVNKNIQYF. Using reference TRBV7-2 and TRBJ2-4 for the parts outside the CDR3, the full variable domain is GAGVSQSPSNKVTEKGKDVELRCDPISGHTALYWYRQSLGQGLEFLIYFQGNSAPDKSGLPSDRFSAERTGGSVSTLTIQRTQQEDSAVYLCASSPSVNKNIQYFGAGTRLSVL.

This clonotype appeared many times. The chain carries TRBV29-1 and TRBJ2-3; 9 bases are shared with TRBD1. The CDR3 is 14 amino acids. Germline-derived CDR1 and CDR2 are SQVTM and ANQGSEA. J lost 5 bases, V lost 6 bases, and 9 bases had no gene match. CDR3 in amino acids: CSVEGTGKLDTQYF. The CDR3 nucleotides are TGCAGCGTCGAGGGGACAGGGAAGTTAGATACGCAGTATTTT.

This clonotype was detected once. This chain joins TRBV27 and TRBJ1-1; a weak D match, TRBD1 (5 bases). CDR1 and CDR2 (germline): MNHEY, SMNVEV (reference sequence). The ends were cut back, 8 bases at V and 0 bases at J, with 13 bases in the middle. This CDR3 has 14 residues. In DNA form, the CDR3 reads TGTGCCAGCCGTGACGGGGGGTTGAACACTGAAGCTTTCTTT. It is translated as CASRDGGLNTEAFF.

The V gene is TRBV29-1, the J gene TRBJ2-3; the match to TRBD1 covers 7 bases. CDR3 size: 13 residues. V was pared by 7 bases and J by 1 base, with 5 bases of the junction left unmatched. The germline CDR1 and CDR2 sequences are SQVTM and ANQGSEA. CDR3 protein: CSAGTARTDTQYF. CDR3 DNA: TGCAGCGCAGGGACAGCACGCACAGATACGCAGTATTTT.

The rearrangement links TRBV20-1 to TRBJ1-1; no definite D call. V was shortened by 5 bases and J by 0 bases, with 10 bases between the two germline ends. The CDR3 length is 13 residues. The germline CDR1 and CDR2 sequences are DFQATT and SNEGSKA (reference sequence). The CDR3 DNA is TGCAGTGCTTCCACGGGGATGAACACTGAAGCTTTCTTT. Translating gives CSASTGMNTEAFF.

About this clonotype itself: One junction end does not reproduce the germline sequence, and a read error may be involved. The rearrangement uses TRBV7-2 and TRBJ1-4; 7 nucleotides agree with TRBD1. CDR3 size: 14 residues. The germline V gene has CDR1 SGHTA and CDR2 FQGNSA. DNA for the CDR3: TGTGTCAGCAGCTCCGGGACAGCTAATGAAAAACTGTTTTTT. Amino acid sequence: CVSSSGTANEKLFF. Filled out from reference TRBV7-2 and TRBJ1-4, the complete variable domain reads GAGVSQSPSNKVTEKGKDVELRCDPISGHTALYWYRQSLGQGLEFLIYFQGNSAPDKSGLPSDRFSAERTGGSVSTLTIQRTQQEDSAVYLCVSSSGTANEKLFFGSGTQLSVL.

In this sample, this clonotype turned up once. The chain is built from TRBV25-1 and TRBJ2-1; 11 bases are a match to TRBD2. This CDR3 contains 17 residues. The trim removed 4 bases at V and 0 bases at J, leaving 5 bases unmatched. CDR1 and CDR2 (germline): MGHDK, SYGVNS. CDR3: CASSGPSGGSSYNEQFF. The CDR3 region has the DNA TGTGCCAGCAGTGGACCTAGCGGGGGGAGCTCCTACAATGAGCAGTTCTTC.

J is TRBJ2-6 and V is TRBV11-2; the D is unclear. Germline CDR1 and CDR2: SGHAT and FQNNGV. V lost 4 bases and J 8 bases, leaving 9 bases between the germline ends. This CDR3 contains 13 residues. CDR3 amino acids: CASSWTGPNVLTF. CDR3 sequence (DNA): TGTGCCAGCAGCTGGACCGGGCCCAACGTCCTGACTTTC. The full variable domain, completed using reference TRBV11-2 and TRBJ2-6, is EAGVAQSPRYKIIEKRQSVAFWCNPISGHATLYWYQQILGQGPKLLIQFQNNGVVDDSQLPKDRFSAERLKGVDSTLKIQPAKLEDSAVYLCASSWTGPNVLTFGAGSRLTVL.

This clonotype occurred a few times. V gene TRBV6-5 combines with J gene TRBJ2-1; weak D call: TRBD2 (7 bases). CDR3 length: 14 amino acids. V lost 7 bases, J lost 7 bases, and 17 bases lay in between. Germline V CDR1 and CDR2: MNHEY, SVGAGI. CDR3 region: CASKPGGPRNEQFF. The CDR3 DNA is TGTGCCAGCAAGCCCGGGGGGCCTCGTAATGAGCAGTTCTTC.

This chain joins TRBV5-4 and TRBJ2-4, with 7 bases lining up with TRBD2. Germline values: CDR1 SGHNT, CDR2 YYREEE (reference sequence). Germline trimming cut 0 bases from V and 13 bases from J; bases unmatched to any gene: 16. The CDR3 totals 16 residues. The CDR3 reads CASSLALASGRLEQYF. CDR3 nucleotide sequence: TGTGCCAGCAGCTTGGCTCTGGCTAGCGGCCGTCTGGAGCAGTACTTC.

This chain uses TRBV19 with TRBJ2-5, with TRBD1 matching over 9 bases. The CDR3 sequence is 17 residues long. The J segment lost 4 bases and the V segment lost 4 bases, leaving 13 bases of the junction unmatched. Germline loops: CDR1 LNHDA, CDR2 SQIVND (reference sequence). The CDR3 bases are TGTGCCAGTAGTAACACAGGGGGCTTTCATCTCGGAGAGACCCAGTACTTC. This encodes CASSNTGGFHLGETQYF.

This clonotype was detected a few times. The rearrangement links TRBV29-1 to TRBJ2-3; D is unclear. The germline V and J ends were trimmed by 4 bases and 2 bases, with 13 bases remaining between them. Germline CDR1 and CDR2: SQVTM and ANQGSEA. The CDR3 extends over 14 amino acids. The CDR3: CSVGVAGITDTQYF. The CDR3 DNA reads TGCAGCGTTGGAGTAGCTGGGATCACAGATACGCAGTATTTT.

This clonotype was seen only a few times. J is TRBJ2-1 and V is TRBV4-3, with TRBD1 matching 9 bases. After removal of 0 bases from V and 2 bases from J, the junction contained 5 bases not matched to a gene. CDR3 size: 17 residues. CDR1 and CDR2 (germline): LGHNA, YSLEER. The CDR3 loop is CASSQDRGDRAYNEQFF. CDR3 DNA sequence: TGCGCCAGCAGCCAAGATCGTGGGGACAGGGCCTACAATGAGCAGTTCTTC.

Turning to this clonotype: One end of the junction fails to match germline, which may point to a read error. V is TRBV3-1 and J is TRBJ2-5; D might be TRBD1 or TRBD2, each matching 6 bases. The J call is uncertain, as TRBJ2-7 better fits the DNA end. From germline, CDR1 is LGHDT and CDR2 YNNKEL (reference sequence). There are 15 residues in the CDR3. CDR3 sequence: CASSQDDQGRNEQYF. The CDR3 region has the DNA TGCGCCAGCAGCCAAGATGACCAGGGGAGGAACGAGCAGTACTTC.

The chain combines TRBV6-5 with TRBJ2-7; D may correspond to TRBD1 or TRBD2 (5 bases each). Germline CDR1 and CDR2: MNHEY and SVGAGI. V lost 2 bases to trimming and J lost 4 bases, with 12 bases between them. This CDR3 spans 14 amino acids. The CDR3 sequence: CASSYRGEGYEQYF. The CDR3 DNA is TGTGCCAGCAGTTACAGAGGGGAAGGGTACGAGCAGTACTTC.